This TCR beta chain was obtained from a study of blood T cell repertoires in COVID-19 (dated by TCRdb to between 2020 and 2021). Turning to the overall study: The collaborator samples originated in the United States, Italy and Spain and spanned the acute and convalescent phases of COVID-19. Sample metadata almost always included a de-identified subject ID, COVID-19 status, age in years and sex. The material from the prospective study consisted of cDNA or gDNA derived from T cells, B-cell-depleted T cells, or PBMCs. The dataset comprised deeply sampled blood TCRbeta repertoires from subjects exposed to, actively infected with, or recovered from COVID-19. Where available, HLA class I and class II types were obtained from metadata supplied by the sample provider rather than from assay-based typing. Samples were obtained from the ongoing ImmuneRACE study (first 160 participants) and from 1,200 or so subjects provided by 6 global collaborators. The repertoires were released in a freely available public database meant as a resource for research on the immune response to SARS-CoV-2.

TCRbeta CDR3 regions were amplified from genomic DNA using the immunoSEQ Assay, a bias-controlled multiplex PCR. The authors' analysis ran thus. Within the assay, amplification of reference gene primers was used to estimate how many nucleated cells each sample contained. To quantify the absolute abundance of each unique TCRbeta CDR3 rearrangement, sequence reads were collapsed and filtered. For each sample, productive Simpson clonality was calculated as the square root of Simpson's diversity index over productive rearrangements. TCRdb retrieved this table from immuneACCESS and kept in-frame rearrangements only. Not all clones are present; in checked studies, unresolved V genes account for under half, and no reason is known for the remainder. D and trimming were read from the DNA, whereas the V and J calls and clone size are those reported in that table. Here the sample has about 230,000 clones; about 91% occur a single time. The leading ten clones occupy about 2.3% of the sample.

In the prospective study, participants were about 18 to 89 years old, resided in about two dozen geographic areas of the United States, and were enrolled through a virtual design. To assign participants to cohorts, the prospective study relied on clinical history that participants themselves reported in a screening survey and a study questionnaire. In the prospective study, whole blood, serum and a nasopharyngeal or oropharyngeal swab were collected from each participant by mobile phlebotomists. Prospective study participants could optionally give additional blood draws and questionnaires over a roughly two-month period. Before DNA extraction, prospective study blood samples were shipped either frozen or at room temperature. The investigation overall reported the following: The quantity of clinical and demographic metadata differed by source and by participant and was supplied without curation.

Here V drops 1 base and J drops 2 bases, and the junction holds 8 bases not matched to any gene. Measured from the cysteine to the valine, the CDR3 is 16 residues long. Only the CDR3 region is kept as DNA, spanning 48 bases read in frame from base 1. With regard to this clone: There is no known antigen for this receptor. There are no base qualities to consult, and no much larger clone falls within one base.

This chain joins TRBV23-1 to TRBJ2-7; a stretch of 7 junction bases matches TRBD1. TRBV23-1 is sorted into the ORF group, with uncertain function. Source material: PBMCs or T cells enriched from blood (not recorded which). The TCR originated in a woman between 35 and 50 years old with acute COVID-19. At the DNA level, the sequence is TGCGCCAGCAGTCAATACCCATGGACAGGCCCCTACGAGCAGTACGTC. Translated, this is CASSQYPWTGPYEQYV.